The 12 T cell receptor beta chains below were found in one sample sequenced in a study of blood T cell repertoires in COVID-19. Data came from immunoSEQ multiplex PCR; TCRdb stores just in-frame clones and leaves some out. The data contain 110,000 to 150,000 clones, more than 80% of them singletons. Specimen: peripheral blood. These receptors were collected from a woman in her sixties or seventies with active COVID-19.

The chain employs TRBV9 and TRBJ2-7, with 8 positions matching TRBD2. V shed 3 bases and J 3 bases; nucleotides not matched to a gene: 17. This CDR3 spans 18 amino acids. Germline CDR1 reads SGDLS; CDR2 reads YYNGEE. CDR3 bases: TGTGCCAGCAGCGACCCGGCGAGCGGGAGTTTTCCCGACTACGAGCAGTACTTC. This sequence encodes CASSDPASGSFPDYEQYF.

The rearrangement joins TRBV4-1 to TRBJ2-7; 11 bases map to TRBD2. This CDR3 is built from 16 residues. Germline V gives CDR1 MGHRA, CDR2 YSYEKL. V trimming: 2 bases; J trimming: 0 bases; junction bases outside the gene matches: 3. CDR3 DNA sequence: TGCGCCAGCAGCCAACCGGGACTAGCGGACTCCTACGAGCAGTACTTC. This gives the protein CASSQPGLADSYEQYF.

CDR3 coding DNA: TGCAGTGCTAGTCGATATGATTTTTGTAGACAGGGAACCACAGATACGCAGTATTTT. It translates to CSASRYDFCRQGTTDTQYF. The chain employs TRBV20-1 and TRBJ2-3; 7 nucleotides line up with TRBD1. Germline V gene sequence: CDR1 DFQATT, CDR2 SNEGSKA (reference sequence). V lost 3 bases to trimming and J lost 2 bases; unmatched junction nucleotides: 20. The CDR3 is 19 amino acids.

The CDR3 reads CSAEDFTTDTQYF. The CDR3, as DNA: TGCAGCGCCGAGGACTTTACGACAGATACGCAGTATTTT. This chain joins TRBV29-1 and TRBJ2-3; maybe TRBD2 (5 bases). Trimming removed 7 bases at V and 3 bases at J, with 14 bases between. Per the germline V gene, CDR1 is SQVTM and CDR2 is ANQGSEA. This CDR3 is 13 amino acids long.

The chain uses TRBV5-4 and TRBJ2-1, with 7 bases matching TRBD2. The CDR3 consists of 13 residues. The V gene's germline CDR1 is SGHNT and CDR2 YYREEE (reference sequence). Trimming removed 9 bases from V and 6 bases from J; junction bases left unmatched: 9. CDR3 amino acids: CATQREGFNEQFF. CDR3 DNA sequence: TGTGCCACTCAGCGGGAAGGGTTCAATGAGCAGTTCTTC.

CDR3 sequence: CASSPGTGYSNQPQHF. The CDR3 DNA sequence: TGTGCCAGCTCACCAGGGACAGGCTATAGCAATCAGCCCCAGCATTTT. The chain uses TRBV18 and TRBJ1-5; 8 positions agree with TRBD1. The CDR3 is 16 amino acids. V was pared by 2 bases and J by 0 bases, with 3 bases of the junction left unmatched. Germline lookup yields CDR1 KGHSH and CDR2 LQKENI.

The chain uses TRBV7-9 and TRBJ1-6; 7 bases map to TRBD1. The germline V gene has CDR1 SEHNR and CDR2 FQNEAQ (reference sequence). The CDR3 has 14 amino acids. The junction had 4 bases not matched to a gene; V was cut back by 4 bases and J by 7 bases. The CDR3 loop reads CASSSGTANSPLHF. The CDR3 nucleotides are TGTGCCAGCAGCTCCGGGACAGCCAATTCACCCCTCCACTTT.

This clone was seen only once. This chain links TRBV5-1 with TRBJ2-1; 13 bases match TRBD2. Germline CDR1 and CDR2: SGHRS and YFSETQ. J lost 1 base, V lost 2 bases, and 3 bases had no gene match. This CDR3 has 17 amino acids. CDR3 sequence (DNA): TGCGCCAGCAGCTTTGGGACTAGCGGGAAGTCCTACAATGAGCAGTTCTTC. Its protein product is CASSFGTSGKSYNEQFF.

This clone is a singleton in its sample. The chain employs TRBV7-2 and TRBJ1-5; 8 bases agree with TRBD1. V lost 6 bases, J lost 3 bases, and 7 bases stayed unmatched. Germline V gene data show CDR1 as SGHTA and CDR2 as FQGNSA. The CDR3 spans 15 residues. CDR3 residues: CASRLDRGFNQPQHF. CDR3 nucleotides: TGTGCCAGCAGACTCGACAGGGGTTTCAATCAGCCCCAGCATTTT.

This clone was recorded only once. The genes are TRBV28 and TRBJ1-1; 8 bases map to TRBD1. The germline CDR1 and CDR2 sequences are MDHEN and SYDVKM. The CDR3 is 14 amino acids. Losses at the gene ends were 8 bases for V and 5 bases for J; bases not matched to a gene: 10. The CDR3 coding sequence is TGTGCCAGCCCCCCCTCGGACAGGGAAACTGAAGCTTTCTTT. As protein: CASPPSDRETEAFF.

The chain has TRBV3-1 (or the pseudogene TRBV3-2) and TRBJ1-6; 10 bases line up with TRBD1. Trimming removed 5 bases from V and 10 bases from J; junction bases left unmatched: 5. Per germline, CDR1 LGHDT and CDR2 YNNKEL (reference sequence). This CDR3 region has 14 residues. The CDR3 is CASSTGQGNSPLHF. The DNA of the CDR3 is TGTGCCAGCAGCACGGGACAGGGGAACTCACCCCTCCACTTT.

The chain combines TRBV10-3 with TRBJ2-3; 8 bases agree with TRBD2. V gave up 4 bases and J gave up 1 base; unmatched junction bases: 7. The CDR3 has 16 amino acids. The germline CDR1 and CDR2 sequences are ENHRY and SYGVKD. CDR3 sequence reads: CAISGDLAGGTDTQYF. In DNA, the CDR3 is TGTGCCATCAGTGGGGACCTAGCGGGTGGCACAGATACGCAGTATTTT.